This record covers a single T cell receptor (beta chain). Antigen: not known. This CDR3 has 18 amino acids. Germline V gene lookup returns CDR1 SGHTA and CDR2 FQGNSA. The V and J ends lost 0 bases and 4 bases respectively, with 22 bases between them. These data are taken from a study of shared clonotypes between healthy human individuals. Study-level findings and limits: The sharing of 4.5% to 5.5% of naive CD4 clonotypes was seen across a handful of donors. Compared with memory subsets, naive subsets generally had larger estimated richness. Clonotypes shared by all four sorted-subset donors had higher generation probabilities than non-shared clonotypes.

Profiling relied on immunoSEQ multiplex PCR, and the TCRdb table lists in-frame clones only, not all of them. The sample consists of fewer than 2.5 million clones, under 95% of them appearing once. Everyone who donated was a Caucasian adult who lived in Nashville, Tennessee. V gene TRBV7-2 combines with J gene TRBJ2-7; D is possibly TRBD2 (6 bases). Sequenced: naive CD4+ T cells from PBMCs. Subset defined: CD45RA+ positively selected. This sequence originates from a man aged 18 to 29 in good health. Some clones in this sample may be carry-over from other donors' samples. The CDR3 loop is CASSLAGLDKSWGYEQYF. Here the CDR3 DNA reads TGTGCCAGCAGCTTAGCGGGACTCGACAAAAGTTGGGGTTACGAGCAGTACTTC.